This TCR beta chain stems from a study of cytomegalovirus exposure and HLA in healthy donors. A multiplex PCR was run with 60 Vbeta primers and 13 Jbeta primers. This table comes from immunoSEQ multiplex PCR, and its TCRdb copy is limited to in-frame clones, with some not included. The data contain 180,000 or so clones, more than 70% of them singletons. Germline V gene lookup returns CDR1 MNHNS and CDR2 SASEGT. The CDR3 is 12 residues long. J lost 8 bases, V lost 6 bases, and 1 base had no gene match. This receptor was taken from a woman in her thirties or forties in good health and CMV-seropositive. The V and J genes are TRBV6-1 and TRBJ1-1; 12 nucleotides agree with TRBD1. Input material: PBMCs. The CDR3 coding sequence is TGTGCCAGCAGGGGGACAGGGGGCGAAGCTTTCTTT. Translation: CASRGTGGEAFF.